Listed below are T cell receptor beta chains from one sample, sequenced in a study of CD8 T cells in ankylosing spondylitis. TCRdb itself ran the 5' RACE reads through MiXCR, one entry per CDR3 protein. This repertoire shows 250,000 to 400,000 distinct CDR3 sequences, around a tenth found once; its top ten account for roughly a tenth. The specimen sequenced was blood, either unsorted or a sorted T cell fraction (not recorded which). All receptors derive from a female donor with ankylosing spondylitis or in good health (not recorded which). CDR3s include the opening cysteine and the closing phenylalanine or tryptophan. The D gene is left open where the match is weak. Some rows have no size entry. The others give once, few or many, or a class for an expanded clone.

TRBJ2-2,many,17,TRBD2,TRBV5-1,CASSLGLALANTGELFF,TGCGCCAGCAGCTTGGGACTAGCACTCGCGAACACCGGGGAGCTGTTTTTT
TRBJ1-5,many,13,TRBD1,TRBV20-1,CSATGQGFQPQHF,TGCAGTGCTACGGGACAGGGTTTTCAGCCCCAGCATTTT
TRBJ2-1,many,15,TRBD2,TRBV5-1,CASSTLSGRVGEQFF,TGCGCCAGCAGCACGCTTAGCGGGAGGGTAGGTGAGCAGTTCTTC
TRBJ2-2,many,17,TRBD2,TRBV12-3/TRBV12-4,CASSPRQRLAGAGELFF,TGTGCCAGCAGTCCTCGGCAGCGACTAGCTGGGGCCGGGGAGCTGTTTTTT
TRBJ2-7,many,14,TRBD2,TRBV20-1,CSGLGGGPIYEQYF,TGCAGTGGACTTGGCGGGGGACCGATTTACGAGCAGTACTTC
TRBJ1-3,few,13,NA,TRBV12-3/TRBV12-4,CASSLVSGNTIYF,TGTGCCAGCAGTTTGGTCTCTGGAAACACCATATATTTT
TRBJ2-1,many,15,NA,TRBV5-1,CASRSRGVSYNEQFF,TGCGCCAGCAGATCTAGGGGGGTGTCCTACAATGAGCAGTTCTTC
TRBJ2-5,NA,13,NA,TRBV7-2,CASSLRGPETQYF,TGTGCCAGCAGCTTAAGAGGGCCGGAGACCCAGTACTTC
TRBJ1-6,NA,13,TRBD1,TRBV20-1,CSALPGQVSPLHF,TGCAGTGCCCTCCCGGGACAGGTCTCACCCCTCCACTTT
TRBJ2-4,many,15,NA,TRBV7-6,CASSLEGVPWGIQYF,TGTGCCAGCAGCTTAGAAGGAGTCCCCTGGGGCATTCAGTACTTC
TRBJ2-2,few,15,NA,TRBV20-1,CSARGTLTNTGELFF,TGCAGTGCTAGAGGGACTTTAACGAACACCGGGGAGCTGTTTTTT
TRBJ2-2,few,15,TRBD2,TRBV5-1,CASSFLLAGAGELFF,TGCGCCAGCAGCTTTTTACTAGCGGGAGCCGGGGAGCTGTTTTTT
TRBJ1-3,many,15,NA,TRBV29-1,CSVAHRAVSGNTIYF,TGCAGCGTTGCGCACAGGGCCGTCTCTGGAAACACCATATATTTT
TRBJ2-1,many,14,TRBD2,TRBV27,CASSSLAGGDEQFF,TGTGCCAGCAGTTCACTAGCGGGAGGGGATGAGCAGTTCTTC
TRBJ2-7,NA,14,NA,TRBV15,CATSRVHGSYEQYF,TGTGCCACCAGCAGAGTGCATGGGTCCTACGAGCAGTACTTC
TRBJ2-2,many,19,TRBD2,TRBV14,CASSQDYAGTSGKVGELFF,TGTGCCAGCAGCCAAGATTACGCGGGGACTAGCGGGAAGGTCGGGGAGCTGTTTTTT
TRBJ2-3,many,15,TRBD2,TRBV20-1,CSAPWTSGWTDTQYF,TGCAGTGCTCCATGGACTAGCGGGTGGACAGATACGCAGTATTTT